A selection of T cell receptor beta chains follows, all from one sample in a study of blood T cell repertoires in COVID-19. TCRdb's copy holds only in-frame clones and misses some; the assay was immunoSEQ multiplex PCR. This sample carries roughly 400,000 clones, 88% of them seen once, and the ten largest clones take approximately 2%. Input material: PBMCs or T cells enriched from blood (not recorded which). Receptors were obtained from a woman aged 40 to 50 with acute COVID-19. Each CDR3 is given with its conserved first and last residue. The D gene is left open where the match is weak.

d_gene	v_gene	j_gene	CDR3aa
.	TRBV29-1	TRBJ2-1	CSVEGIVGYEQFF
TRBD1	TRBV12-5	TRBJ1-2	CASGLPWTGGYTF
TRBD1	TRBV5-4	TRBJ2-2	CASSRAGTGSNTGELFF
.	TRBV5-6	TRBJ1-2	CASSSPGHITDGYTF
.	TRBV7-9	TRBJ1-1	CASSLTGSTEAFF
.	TRBV3-1/TRBV3-2	TRBJ1-5	CASSQVPGSNQPQHF
.	TRBV5-1	TRBJ2-5	CASSLRLEGSGETQYF
TRBD1	TRBV5-1	TRBJ2-2	CASTRRQGGFNTGELFF
.	TRBV21-1	TRBJ2-3	CASGLLGTDTQYF
TRBD2	TRBV7-9	TRBJ2-5	CASKAGGPQETQYF
TRBD1	TRBV6-5	TRBJ2-3	CASSLTGVGSDTQYF
.	TRBV11-2	TRBJ1-2	CASSFDSVGYTF
.	TRBV5-5	TRBJ1-1	CASSLHQNTEAFF
.	TRBV6-6	TRBJ1-1	CASSVRENTEAFF
.	TRBV3-1/TRBV3-2	TRBJ2-5	CASSLGPGETQYF
TRBD2	TRBV27	TRBJ2-2	CASRFGGGRDTGELFF
.	TRBV3-1/TRBV3-2	TRBJ2-5	CASNLGAPDLAQYF
.	TRBV4-1	TRBJ1-1	CASSQGRTIAGLTEAFF
.	TRBV18	TRBJ2-1	CASSPPQGQYEQFF
.	TRBV3-1/TRBV3-2	TRBJ1-3	CASSSGISGNTIYF
.	TRBV23-1	TRBJ1-5	CASSQGGFVYQPQHF
.	TRBV2	TRBJ1-2	CASSGGPGYTF
TRBD1	TRBV10-2	TRBJ2-7	CASSEYGTGYEQYF
TRBD1	TRBV6-1	TRBJ1-4	CASSETGAGYEKLFF
TRBD2	TRBV6-6	TRBJ2-1	CASSRLAGPPYNEQFF
.	TRBV3-1/TRBV3-2	TRBJ1-5	CASSQEFPGSNQPQHF
TRBD2	TRBV7-2	TRBJ2-1	CASSLVSGGARNEQFF
TRBD1	TRBV29-1	TRBJ2-1	CSVGDRKSFSYNEQFF
TRBD1	TRBV18	TRBJ2-7	CASLPGQVLPTSYEQYF
.	TRBV5-4	TRBJ2-4	CASSLSAGPIAKNIQYF
.	TRBV3-1/TRBV3-2	TRBJ1-1	CASSQGDFGAFF
TRBD2	TRBV7-6	TRBJ2-3	CASSPAAGGPTDTQYF
TRBD2	TRBV5-1	TRBJ2-3	CASSLTSGGYTDTQYF
.	TRBV6-5	TRBJ2-3	CASTGDTETTDTQYF
TRBD1	TRBV7-9	TRBJ1-2	CASSARGQGGNYGYTF
TRBD1	TRBV11-2	TRBJ1-6	CASTGETGWNSPLHF
.	TRBV19	TRBJ2-7	CASSIGHTGTDEQYF
.	TRBV4-1	TRBJ1-5	CASSQVAGLPQPQHF
.	TRBV5-1	TRBJ1-5	CASSPNGGLNQPQHF
TRBD1	TRBV19	TRBJ1-2	CASSNTGTGANYGYTF
.	TRBV20-1	TRBJ2-4	CSARGRHLEYF
.	TRBV3-1/TRBV3-2	TRBJ1-2	CASSQEGLNYGYTF
TRBD2	TRBV7-6	TRBJ2-3	CASSLRGGSTDTQYF
.	TRBV3-1/TRBV3-2	TRBJ2-7	CASSQGNKQYF
TRBD2	TRBV7-8	TRBJ2-5	CASSSRLAGGQETQYF
.	TRBV10-2	TRBJ2-1	CASSESSGDEQFF
.	TRBV27	TRBJ1-1	CASSLYRNTEAFF
TRBD1	TRBV29-1	TRBJ1-2	CSAGTDTNYGYTF
.	TRBV5-5	TRBJ1-2	CASSSGQSSIYGYTF
.	TRBV21-1	TRBJ2-2	CASSKDDVGEGRTGELFF
.	TRBV12-3/TRBV12-4	TRBJ2-2	CASKGANTGELFF
.	TRBV6-5	TRBJ1-5	CASTPGGYNQPQHF
.	TRBV30	TRBJ1-5	CAAATGNQPQHF
TRBD1	TRBV15	TRBJ2-7	CATTMDRGYEQYF
.	TRBV7-9	TRBJ1-4	CASSLSSQAVTNEKLFF